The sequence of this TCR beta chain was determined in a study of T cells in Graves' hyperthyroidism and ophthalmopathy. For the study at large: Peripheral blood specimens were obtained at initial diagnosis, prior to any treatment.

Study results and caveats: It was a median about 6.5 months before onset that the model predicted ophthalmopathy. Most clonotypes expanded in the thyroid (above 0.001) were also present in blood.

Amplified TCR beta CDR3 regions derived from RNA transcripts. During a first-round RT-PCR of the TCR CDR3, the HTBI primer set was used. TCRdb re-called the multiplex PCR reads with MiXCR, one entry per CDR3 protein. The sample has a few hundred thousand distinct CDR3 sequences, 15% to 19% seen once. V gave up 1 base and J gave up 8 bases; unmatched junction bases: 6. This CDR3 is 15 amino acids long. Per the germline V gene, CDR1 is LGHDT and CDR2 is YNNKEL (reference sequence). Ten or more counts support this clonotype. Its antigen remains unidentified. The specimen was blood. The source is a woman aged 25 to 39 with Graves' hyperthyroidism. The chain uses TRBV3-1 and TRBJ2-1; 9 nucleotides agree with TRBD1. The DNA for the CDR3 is TGTGCCAGCAGCCAAGGTGACAGGGGGTTCGATGAGCAGTTCTTC. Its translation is CASSQGDRGFDEQFF.